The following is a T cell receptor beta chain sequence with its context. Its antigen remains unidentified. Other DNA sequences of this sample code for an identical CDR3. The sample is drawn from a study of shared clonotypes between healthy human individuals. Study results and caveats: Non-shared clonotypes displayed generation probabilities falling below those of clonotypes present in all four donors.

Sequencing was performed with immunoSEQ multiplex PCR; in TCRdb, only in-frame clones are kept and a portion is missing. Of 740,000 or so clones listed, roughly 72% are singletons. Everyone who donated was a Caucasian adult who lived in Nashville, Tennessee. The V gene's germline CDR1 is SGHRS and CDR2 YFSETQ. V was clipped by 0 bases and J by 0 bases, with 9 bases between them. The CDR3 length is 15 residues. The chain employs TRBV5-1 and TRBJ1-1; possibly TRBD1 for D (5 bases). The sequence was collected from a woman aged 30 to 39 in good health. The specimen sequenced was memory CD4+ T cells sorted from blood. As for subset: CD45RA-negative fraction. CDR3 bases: TGCGCCAGCAGCTTGGCGGCAGGGTTGAACACTGAAGCTTTCTTT. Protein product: CASSLAAGLNTEAFF.